This T cell receptor beta chain was found in a study of cytomegalovirus exposure and HLA in healthy donors. The PCR was carried out with 60 Vbeta primers and 13 Jbeta primers. The table came from immunoSEQ multiplex PCR; TCRdb's copy has only in-frame clones and leaves some out. The sample yields over 150,000 clones, 60% to 75% seen once. This clone was detected only once. Its antigen is not known. Study-level findings and limits: Sequencing likely generated an artifact that appeared as a cluster of highly shared sequence variants. Highest at DRB1 and lowest at HLA-C, TCR association rates differed among HLA loci in a later analysis. Roughly uniform sequencing depth across donors was assumed, possibly incorrectly. Prior analysis indicated that the majority of TCR beta V segments exhibited productivity approximately 87% or approximately 30% of the time.

The sample was PBMCs. The clonotype comes from a man aged 18-30 years in good health and CMV-seronegative.

CDR3 bases: TGTGCCAGCAGCTTGGGGGGGGGCTACGAGCAGTACGTC. This gives the protein CASSLGGGYEQYV. The rearrangement links TRBV5-4 to TRBJ2-7; 7 nucleotides align to TRBD2. The CDR3 sequence is 13 residues long. Germline V gene lookup returns CDR1 SGHNT and CDR2 YYREEE (reference sequence). Losses at the gene ends were 0 bases for V and 3 bases for J; bases not matched to a gene: 0.